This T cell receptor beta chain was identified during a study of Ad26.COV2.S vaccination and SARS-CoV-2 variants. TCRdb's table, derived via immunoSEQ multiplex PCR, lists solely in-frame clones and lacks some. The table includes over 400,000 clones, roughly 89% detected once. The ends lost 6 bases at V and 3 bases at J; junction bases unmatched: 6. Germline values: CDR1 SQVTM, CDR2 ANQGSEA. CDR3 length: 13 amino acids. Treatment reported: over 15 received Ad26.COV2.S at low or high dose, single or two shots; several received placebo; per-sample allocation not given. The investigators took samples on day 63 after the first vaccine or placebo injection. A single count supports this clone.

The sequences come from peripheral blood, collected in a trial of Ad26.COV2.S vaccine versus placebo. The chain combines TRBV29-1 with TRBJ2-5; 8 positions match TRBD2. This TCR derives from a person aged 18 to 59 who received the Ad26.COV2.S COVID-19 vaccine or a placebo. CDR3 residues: CSVGGLVKETQYF. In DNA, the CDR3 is TGCAGCGTGGGGGGACTAGTAAAAGAGACCCAGTACTTC.